What follows describes a single TCR beta chain. Antigen specificity is unknown. TCRdb ran MiXCR on the RT-PCR reads and lists one entry per CDR3 protein. The sample includes about 520,000 distinct CDR3 sequences, approximately 7.2% of them seen just once. The entry originates in a study of response to subunit inactivated influenza vaccine. After removal of 4 bases from V and 2 bases from J, the junction contained 13 bases not matched to a gene. The V gene's germline CDR1 is SQVTM and CDR2 ANQGSEA. CDR3 length: 17 residues. Whole-study results and caveats: It was the authors' suggestion that each seasonal influenza vaccination recruits few new T cells.

The rearrangement links TRBV29-1 to TRBJ2-3; 9 positions match TRBD2. This clonotype was obtained from a man between 50 and 75 years old who received an inactivated influenza vaccine. This specimen was PBMCs from blood, taken around 25 months after vaccination. The CDR3 DNA follows: TGCAGCGTTGCCCCCCCCTTTAGCGGGGGTCCCACAGATACGCAGTATTTT. It is translated as CSVAPPFSGGPTDTQYF.